This paragraph covers one T cell receptor beta chain sequence. This record belongs to a study of shared clonotypes between healthy human individuals. The ends lost 6 bases at V and 6 bases at J; junction bases unmatched: 7. This CDR3 has 15 residues. Germline V gene data show CDR1 as SNHLY and CDR2 as FYNNEI. Assay: immunoSEQ multiplex PCR; the TCRdb copy retains only in-frame clones and omits some. This repertoire shows 1,500,000 or so clones, around 98.5% found once; its top ten account for about 0.35%. V usage is TRBV2 and J usage is TRBJ2-2, with 10 positions matching TRBD2. Sample: naive CD4+ T cells sorted from blood. Subset meaning: CD45RA+ positively selected. The TCR originated in a man aged 25-45 years in good health. The CDR3 nucleotides read TGTGCCAGCAGCCTTAAGACTAGCGGGTCCGGGGAGCTGTTTTTT. It specifies CASSLKTSGSGELFF.